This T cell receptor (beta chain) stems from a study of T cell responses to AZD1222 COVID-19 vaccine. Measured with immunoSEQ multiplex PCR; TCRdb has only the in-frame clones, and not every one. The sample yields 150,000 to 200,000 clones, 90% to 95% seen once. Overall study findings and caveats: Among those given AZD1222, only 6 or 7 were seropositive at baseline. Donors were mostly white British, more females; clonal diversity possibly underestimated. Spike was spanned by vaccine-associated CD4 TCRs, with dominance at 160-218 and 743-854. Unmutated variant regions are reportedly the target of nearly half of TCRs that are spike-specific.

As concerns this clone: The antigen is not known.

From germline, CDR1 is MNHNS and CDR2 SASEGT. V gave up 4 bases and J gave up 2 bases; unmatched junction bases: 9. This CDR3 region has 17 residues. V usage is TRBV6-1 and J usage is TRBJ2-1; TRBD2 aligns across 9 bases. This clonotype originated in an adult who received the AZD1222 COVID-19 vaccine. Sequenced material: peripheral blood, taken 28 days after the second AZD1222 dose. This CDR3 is CASSVRLAGRAYNEQFF. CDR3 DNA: TGTGCCAGCAGTGTCCGCCTAGCGGGGAGAGCCTACAATGAGCAGTTCTTC.